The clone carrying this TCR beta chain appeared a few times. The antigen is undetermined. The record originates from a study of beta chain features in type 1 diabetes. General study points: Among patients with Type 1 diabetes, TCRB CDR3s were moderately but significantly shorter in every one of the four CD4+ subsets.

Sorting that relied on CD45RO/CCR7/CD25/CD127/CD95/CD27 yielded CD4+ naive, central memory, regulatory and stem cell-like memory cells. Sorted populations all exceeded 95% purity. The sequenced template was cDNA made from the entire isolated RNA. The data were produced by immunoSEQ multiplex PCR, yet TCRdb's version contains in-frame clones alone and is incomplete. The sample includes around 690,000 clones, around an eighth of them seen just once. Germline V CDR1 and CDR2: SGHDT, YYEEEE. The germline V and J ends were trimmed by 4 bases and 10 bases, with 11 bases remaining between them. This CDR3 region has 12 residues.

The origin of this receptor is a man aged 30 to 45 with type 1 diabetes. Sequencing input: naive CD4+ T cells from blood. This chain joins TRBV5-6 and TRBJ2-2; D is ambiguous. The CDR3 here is CASSGPGLELFF. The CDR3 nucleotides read TGTGCCAGCAGCGGGCCCGGTTTGGAGCTGTTTTTT.